This T cell receptor (beta chain) stems from a study of blood T cell repertoires in COVID-19. Looking at the study overall: There were acute and convalescent COVID-19 samples, and they came from the United States, Italy and Spain.

This CDR3 spans 13 amino acids. Germline V gene data show CDR1 as SGHNT and CDR2 as YYREEE (reference sequence). The V end lost 4 bases, the J end lost 4 bases, and 11 bases lay between the germline ends. Source study methods: Amplification of reference gene primers was used by the study to estimate nucleated cell counts. Clones were sequenced by immunoSEQ multiplex PCR, and TCRdb holds only the in-frame ones, with some missing. V and J calls and clone size are as listed in that table; D and trimming were resolved from the DNA. The sample has around 160,000 clones, around 84% seen once. Sequencing used peripheral blood. This chain joins TRBV5-4 and TRBJ2-5, with TRBD1 as a possible D gene (5 bases). This clonotype originated in a woman older than 75 with acute or convalescent COVID-19. CDR3 in amino acids: CASSPGPSETQYF. The CDR3 bases are TGTGCCAGCAGCCCAGGGCCCTCAGAGACCCAGTACTTC.